These 29 T cell receptor beta chains share one sample of origin, sequenced in a study of cytomegalovirus exposure and HLA in healthy donors. PCR primers comprised 60 Vbeta and 13 Jbeta primers. The method was immunoSEQ multiplex PCR; TCRdb's version includes in-frame clones alone and lacks a portion of them. The table includes approximately 140,000 clones, roughly three quarters detected once. Sequencing was performed on PBMCs. These receptors were collected from a woman aged 45 to 65 in good health and CMV-seronegative.

This CDR3 reads CASSPRDRGYGYTF. CDR3 in DNA: TGTGCCAGCAGCCCCCGGGACAGGGGTTATGGCTACACCTTC. The chain employs TRBV7-9 and TRBJ1-2; 10 bases line up with TRBD1. CDR3 length: 14 amino acids. V trimming: 5 bases; J trimming: 5 bases; junction bases outside the gene matches: 5. In germline, CDR1 is SEHNR, CDR2 FQNEAQ (reference sequence).

This chain uses TRBV2 with TRBJ1-3, with D uncertain. CDR1 and CDR2 from the germline V gene are SNHLY and FYNNEI. The ends were cut back, 4 bases at V and 4 bases at J, with 8 bases in the middle. The CDR3 totals 13 residues. CDR3 in DNA: TGTGCCAGCAGTGCAGTCAGAGGAAACACCATATATTTT. Amino acids: CASSAVRGNTIYF.

The chain employs TRBV6-6 and TRBJ1-6, with D possibly matching TRBD1 (6 bases). CDR1 is MNHNY, CDR2 SVGAGI, per germline (reference sequence). The length of the CDR3 is 15 residues. Deletions cut 4 bases from V and 8 bases from J, with 15 bases between. DNA for the CDR3: TGTGCCAGCAGTTTTGGGACCAGGGGAGATTCACCCCTCCACTTT. This codes for CASSFGTRGDSPLHF.

This sequence joins TRBV9 and TRBJ2-5, with TRBD2 matching 8 bases. There are 16 residues in the CDR3. Germline values: CDR1 SGDLS, CDR2 YYNGEE. The trim removed 3 bases at V and 0 bases at J, leaving 7 bases unmatched. In DNA form, the CDR3 reads TGTGCCAGCAGCGCCGGAGCGGGGGCCTACCAAGAGACCCAGTACTTC. Translating gives CASSAGAGAYQETQYF.

The rearrangement uses TRBV7-3 and TRBJ2-7, with D perhaps matching TRBD1 (6 bases). There are 13 residues in the CDR3. Between the trimmed V and J ends, which lost 5 bases and 3 bases, there was a span of 11 bases. From germline, CDR1 is SGHTA and CDR2 FQGTGA. The DNA of the CDR3 is TGTGCCAGCAGCCGTGACAGGAGCTACGAGCAGTACTTC. Translation: CASSRDRSYEQYF. The full variable domain, its missing parts supplied by reference TRBV7-3 and TRBJ2-7, is GAGVSQTPSNKVTEKGKYVELRCDPISGHTALYWYRQSLGQGPEFLIYFQGTGAADDSGLPNDRFFAVRPEGSVSTLKIQRTERGDSAVYLCASSRDRSYEQYFGPGTRLTVT.

The chain employs TRBV2 and TRBJ2-1, with TRBD1 as a possible D gene (6 bases). The germline CDR1 and CDR2 sequences are SNHLY and FYNNEI. V was trimmed by 6 bases and J by 2 bases, leaving 17 bases between them. The length of the CDR3 is 16 residues. CDR3 bases: TGTGCCAGCAGGCGAGGGGAACAGGGAACCTACAATGAGCAGTTCTTC. It specifies CASRRGEQGTYNEQFF.

This clone was recorded once. The chain joins TRBV6-5 to TRBJ2-3; 9 bases line up with TRBD2. The junction had 6 bases not matched to a gene; V was cut back by 7 bases and J by 4 bases. The CDR3 length is 14 residues. CDR1 is MNHEY, CDR2 SVGAGI, per germline. CDR3 nucleotides: TGTGCCAGCACCCGCGGGGGGGTATCAGATACGCAGTATTTT. This gives the protein CASTRGGVSDTQYF.

V is TRBV30 and J is TRBJ1-3, with a weak D call TRBD1 (5 bases). The CDR3 totals 13 residues. Germline CDR1 GTSNPN, CDR2 SVGIG (reference sequence). V was clipped by 4 bases and J by 0 bases, with 7 bases between them. CDR3 nucleotides: TGTGCCTGGACCCAGGGCTCTGGAAACACCATATATTTT. As protein: CAWTQGSGNTIYF.

This chain joins TRBV9 and TRBJ2-1; TRBD2 might be the D (7 bases). Looked up from germline, CDR1 is SGDLS and CDR2 is YYNGEE. The CDR3 is 16 residues long. V was trimmed by 5 bases and J by 1 base, leaving 16 bases between them. The CDR3 loop reads CASSRGGGASYNEQFF. CDR3 nucleotide sequence: TGTGCCAGCAGTCGTGGTGGGGGGGCATCCTACAATGAGCAGTTCTTC.

This chain uses TRBV10-3 with TRBJ2-1, with TRBD2 matching 7 bases. Germline CDR1 and CDR2: ENHRY and SYGVKD. V shed 8 bases and J 5 bases; nucleotides not matched to a gene: 6. The CDR3 runs 13 residues. CDR3 in DNA: TGTGCCATCGAGGGAGGGCGTAACAATGAGCAGTTCTTC. This encodes CAIEGGRNNEQFF.

The genes are TRBV7-2 and TRBJ1-2; D perhaps matches TRBD1 (5 bases). CDR3 length equals 14 residues. From germline, CDR1 is SGHTA and CDR2 FQGNSA. V lost 0 bases and J 3 bases, leaving 8 bases between the germline ends. The CDR3 spells CASSLAPRDYGYTF. CDR3 DNA sequence: TGTGCCAGCAGCTTAGCGCCCAGGGACTATGGCTACACCTTC.

V is TRBV7-2 and J is TRBJ2-3, with 9 bases lining up with TRBD2. V was clipped by 4 bases and J by 5 bases; unmatched bases: 10. The CDR3 runs 16 residues. Germline CDR1 is SGHTA and CDR2 is FQGNSA. CDR3 DNA sequence: TGTGCCAGCAGCTCCATGGTGGCGGGGGGGGGAGATACGCAGTATTTT. Protein product: CASSSMVAGGGDTQYF.

The chain uses TRBV30 and TRBJ1-3; weak D call: TRBD1 (5 bases). V was cut by 5 bases and J by 0 bases, with 11 bases left in between. CDR3 length: 14 amino acids. Germline V gives CDR1 GTSNPN, CDR2 SVGIG (reference sequence). The chain's CDR3 is CAWQTAISGNTIYF. DNA of the CDR3: TGTGCCTGGCAGACAGCGATCTCTGGAAACACCATATATTTT.

This rearrangement joins TRBV4-1 to TRBJ1-2; a possible D gene is TRBD1 (5 bases). This CDR3 has 18 residues. V lost 0 bases and J 4 bases, leaving 21 bases between the germline ends. CDR1 and CDR2 from the germline V gene are MGHRA and YSYEKL. This CDR3 is CASSQEPRVRIVPYGYTF. CDR3 sequence (DNA): TGCGCCAGCAGCCAAGAACCCAGGGTGAGGATAGTACCCTATGGCTACACCTTC.

The chain couples TRBV7-2 to TRBJ1-4; D possibly corresponds to TRBD1 (6 bases). Germline lookup yields CDR1 SGHTA and CDR2 FQGNSA. Trimming took off 6 bases at V and 10 bases at J, with 18 bases between the two ends. The CDR3 has 14 residues. The CDR3 nucleotides read TGTGCCAGCAGTCCGGCCGGGACGGACAGAAAACTGTTTTTT. Translating it yields CASSPAGTDRKLFF.

This chain joins TRBV27 and TRBJ1-6, with D maybe TRBD1 (5 bases). There are 16 residues in the CDR3. CDR1 and CDR2 from the germline V gene are MNHEY and SMNVEV (reference sequence). V lost 5 bases, J lost 0 bases, and 11 bases lay in between. CDR3 residues: CASSPDSFSYNSPLHF. CDR3 in DNA: TGTGCCAGCAGTCCCGACAGTTTCTCCTATAATTCACCCCTCCACTTT.

This clone appeared a few times. This rearrangement joins TRBV7-2 to TRBJ2-5, with D possibly matching TRBD2 (6 bases). The V gene's germline CDR1 is SGHTA and CDR2 FQGNSA. The CDR3 has 11 amino acids. V was shortened by 7 bases and J by 5 bases, with 8 bases between the two germline ends. CDR3 loop: CASTSGETQYF. The CDR3 DNA reads TGTGCCAGCACCAGCGGGGAGACCCAGTACTTC.

The CDR3 DNA is TGTGCCAGCAGTGACGTGACAGGGGAGGGGAATGAGCAGTTCTTC. The encoded protein is CASSDVTGEGNEQFF. The rearrangement uses TRBV6-4 and TRBJ2-1; TRBD1 might be the D (8 bases). Germline lookup yields CDR1 MRHNA and CDR2 SNTAGT. V was clipped by 2 bases and J by 7 bases, with 15 bases between them. The CDR3 contains 15 residues.

This clone was seen a few times. This chain links TRBV5-4 with TRBJ2-7, with 7 bases matching TRBD1. The length of the CDR3 is 14 residues. Losses at the gene ends were 4 bases for V and 5 bases for J; bases not matched to a gene: 9. Germline V CDR1 and CDR2: SGHNT, YYREEE (reference sequence). CDR3 nucleotide sequence: TGTGCCAGCAGCCGAAGACAGGGCCTGGACGAGCAGTACTTC. Amino acids: CASSRRQGLDEQYF.

The chain has TRBV2 and TRBJ2-2, with D tentatively TRBD1 (6 bases). The germline V and J ends were trimmed by 7 bases and 6 bases, with 18 bases remaining between them. The CDR3 totals 15 residues. CDR1 SNHLY and CDR2 FYNNEI come from the germline V gene. This CDR3 reads CASKMGASKAGELFF. CDR3 DNA: TGTGCCAGCAAAATGGGGGCTAGTAAGGCCGGGGAGCTGTTTTTT.

This chain joins TRBV27 and TRBJ1-6; D is unresolved. The CDR3 consists of 15 residues. From germline, CDR1 is MNHEY and CDR2 SMNVEV (reference sequence). The V gene lost 7 bases and the J gene lost 12 bases, with 22 bases spanning the gap. The CDR3 region is CASTLGLGSFEPLHF. The CDR3 DNA sequence: TGTGCCAGCACGTTGGGTCTGGGGAGTTTTGAACCCCTCCACTTT.

The CDR3 region has the DNA TGCGCCAGCAGTGGGAAGGGAGTAACTTCACCCCTCCACTTT. Residues: CASSGKGVTSPLHF. The V gene is TRBV10-2, the J gene TRBJ1-6; no reliable D call. CDR1 and CDR2 (germline): WSHSY, SAAADI. The CDR3 has 14 residues. V was pared by 4 bases and J by 9 bases, with 13 bases between.

This chain links TRBV19 with TRBJ1-2; D gene uncertain. V lost 5 bases, J lost 0 bases, and 19 bases lay in between. CDR3 length: 17 residues. The germline V gene encodes CDR1 LNHDA and CDR2 SQIVND (reference sequence). CDR3 DNA: TGTGCCAGTAGTCCACCGGGAGGTAGACTTTCTAACTATGGCTACACCTTC. Its translation: CASSPPGGRLSNYGYTF.

The V gene is TRBV6-1, the J gene TRBJ2-7; TRBD2 is a possible D gene (5 bases). Germline V gene lookup returns CDR1 MNHNS and CDR2 SASEGT. Trimming pared 7 bases from V and 4 bases from J, leaving 14 bases between. The CDR3 length is 13 residues. The CDR3 spells CASNRAETYEQYF. CDR3 bases: TGTGCCAGCAACCGAGCGGAGACATACGAGCAGTACTTC.

V and J are TRBV29-1 and TRBJ1-4; TRBD1 might be the D (5 bases). V lost 6 bases, J lost 5 bases, and 13 bases lay in between. The CDR3 extends over 13 amino acids. Looked up from germline, CDR1 is SQVTM and CDR2 is ANQGSEA. CDR3 amino acids: CSVADSWNEKLFF. CDR3 DNA: TGCAGCGTAGCTGACAGCTGGAATGAAAAACTGTTTTTT.

The chain carries TRBV4-1 and TRBJ2-1; tentatively, D is TRBD1 (6 bases). Germline CDR1 is MGHRA and CDR2 is YSYEKL. The CDR3 is 17 amino acids. V was cut by 2 bases and J by 7 bases, with 21 bases left in between. CDR3 protein: CASSQTLGASTRNEQFF. The CDR3 DNA reads as TGCGCCAGCAGCCAAACCTTGGGGGCTAGCACTAGAAATGAGCAGTTCTTC.

This chain uses TRBV27 with TRBJ1-6, with a tentative D call TRBD1 (6 bases). From germline, CDR1 is MNHEY and CDR2 SMNVEV (reference sequence). V was trimmed by 6 bases and J by 10 bases, leaving 19 bases between them. The CDR3 extends over 15 amino acids. The CDR3 DNA reads as TGTGCCAGCAGCTCCAACAGGGTTCTCCAATCACCCCTCCACTTT. Amino acid sequence: CASSSNRVLQSPLHF.

V usage is TRBV10-3 and J usage is TRBJ2-3, with TRBD2 matching 12 bases. The CDR3 contains 18 residues. CDR1 ENHRY and CDR2 SYGVKD come from the germline V gene. V shed 3 bases, J shed 0 bases, and the junction held 7 bases outside the gene matches. CDR3 residues: CAISELAGGFTSTDTQYF. The DNA for the CDR3 is TGTGCCATCAGTGAACTAGCGGGGGGATTTACTAGCACAGATACGCAGTATTTT.

This sequence joins TRBV6-6 and TRBJ1-5; D remains ambiguous. The ends were cut back, 8 bases at V and 3 bases at J, with 8 bases in the middle. Looked up from germline, CDR1 is MNHNY and CDR2 is SVGAGI (reference sequence). CDR3 length equals 12 residues. The CDR3 here is CASGSLNQPQHF. CDR3 nucleotide sequence: TGTGCCAGCGGTAGTCTCAATCAGCCCCAGCATTTT.